This T cell receptor (beta chain) was retrieved from a study of long-term antiretroviral therapy in people with HIV. Findings and limits, study-wide: Once patients were on ART, diversity went higher but still fell short of transplant donor controls.

The CDR3 extends over 15 amino acids. Per the germline V gene, CDR1 is SSHAT and CDR2 is FNYEAQ (reference sequence). This clone was counted once. Antigen specificity is unknown. The junction differs from germline at one of its ends, possibly a read error. The authors ran the immunoSEQ assay, v3.0, at survey level. For each individual sample, sequencing targeted roughly 35,000-55,000 T-cell genomes. TCRdb's table, derived via immunoSEQ multiplex PCR, lists solely in-frame clones and lacks some. This table has about 20,000 clones, over 80% appearing once. The rearrangement links TRBV7-7 to TRBJ2-5; TRBD1 aligns across 7 bases. The origin of this receptor is a woman aged 40 to 50 with HIV. Specimen: unsorted PBMCs, collected 1.2 years after starting antiretroviral therapy. The DNA of the CDR3 is TGTGCTAGCAGTCCCGGACAGGCCCCTGGGAAGACCCAGTACTTC. Protein sequence: CASSPGQAPGKTQYF.